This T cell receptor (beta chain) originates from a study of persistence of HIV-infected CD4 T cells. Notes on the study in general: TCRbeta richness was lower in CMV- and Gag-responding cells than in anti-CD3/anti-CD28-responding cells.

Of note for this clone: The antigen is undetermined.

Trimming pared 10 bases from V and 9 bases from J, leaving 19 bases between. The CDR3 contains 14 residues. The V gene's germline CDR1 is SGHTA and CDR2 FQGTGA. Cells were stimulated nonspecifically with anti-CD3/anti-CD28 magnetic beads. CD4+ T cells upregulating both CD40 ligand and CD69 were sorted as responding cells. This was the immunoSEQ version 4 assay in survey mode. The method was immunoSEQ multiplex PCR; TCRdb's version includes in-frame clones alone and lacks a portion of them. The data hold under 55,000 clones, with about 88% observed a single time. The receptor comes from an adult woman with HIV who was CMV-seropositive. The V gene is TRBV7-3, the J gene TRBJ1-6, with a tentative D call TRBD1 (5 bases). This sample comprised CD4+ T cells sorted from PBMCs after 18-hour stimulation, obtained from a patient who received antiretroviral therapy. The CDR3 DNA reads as TGTGCCACCCCCCCCCAGGGCAGGAGTTCACCCCTCCACTTT. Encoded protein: CATPPQGRSSPLHF. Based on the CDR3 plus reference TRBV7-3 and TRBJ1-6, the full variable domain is GAGVSQTPSNKVTEKGKYVELRCDPISGHTALYWYRQSLGQGPEFLIYFQGTGAADDSGLPNDRFFAVRPEGSVSTLKIQRTERGDSAVYLCATPPQGRSSPLHFGNGTRLTVT.